The clone carrying this T cell receptor (beta chain) was found once. This sample was taken from a study of blood T cell repertoires in COVID-19. Overall study context: Specimens from acute and convalescent COVID-19 originated in the United States, Italy and Spain.

Some clones are missing from TCRdb's copy, which holds only in-frame ones; the method was immunoSEQ multiplex PCR. Of hundreds of thousands of clones detected, approximately 88% appear once; the ten largest clones hold 9.5% to 13%. CDR1 and CDR2 from the germline V gene are MNHNY and SVGAGI (reference sequence). J gave up 7 bases and V 5 bases, and 10 bases lay outside the gene matches. CDR3 length equals 17 residues. The source of this sequence is a woman between 65 and 79 years old with COVID-19, enrolled during active disease. This chain uses TRBV6-6 with TRBJ1-6; 11 bases are shared with TRBD1. Source material: peripheral blood. CDR3 coding DNA: TGTGCCAGCAGTCCGGGACAGGGGGTAGGAGGGAATTCACCCCTCCACTTT. Its translation is CASSPGQGVGGNSPLHF.